A selection of T cell receptor beta chains follows, all from one sample in a study of regulatory T cells in long-lasting Graves disease. TCRdb used MiXCR to reprocess the multiplex PCR reads, holding one entry per CDR3 protein. The top ten hold roughly 7.7% of the sample, which has about 470,000 distinct CDR3 sequences, 20% to 25% seen once. The starting material was peripheral blood mononuclear cells (PBMCs), obtained when the disease was refractory, from a patient treated with antithyroid drugs. The origin of the receptors is a female donor with Graves disease. The CDR3 runs from the conserved cysteine through the conserved F or W. D genes are given only for firm matches. Only part of the rows carry a size: once, few, many, or a class if the clone is expanded.

clone_size: .; v_call: TRBV4-3; d_call: TRBD1; j_call: TRBJ2-4; cdr3_aa: CASSQDGTAELQYF; cdr3_nt: TGCGCCAGCAGCCAAGATGGGACAGCAGAGCTTCAGTACTTC
clone_size: many; v_call: TRBV24-1; d_call: .; j_call: TRBJ2-5; cdr3_aa: CATSDPTDLEGQETQYF; cdr3_nt: TGTGCCACCAGTGATCCGACAGACTTAGAGGGCCAAGAGACCCAGTACTTC
clone_size: .; v_call: TRBV6-1; d_call: TRBD2; j_call: TRBJ2-7; cdr3_aa: CASSSSGSSHEQYF; cdr3_nt: TGTGCCAGCTCGTCTAGCGGGAGTTCGCACGAGCAGTACTTC
clone_size: few; v_call: TRBV7-2; d_call: .; j_call: TRBJ1-6; cdr3_aa: CASSPGSGFNSPLHF; cdr3_nt: TGTGCCAGCAGCCCTGGGTCAGGGTTTAATTCACCCCTCCACTTT
clone_size: many; v_call: TRBV6-5; d_call: .; j_call: TRBJ1-1; cdr3_aa: CASSYSLKDTEAFF; cdr3_nt: TGTGCCAGCAGTTACTCATTAAAGGACACTGAAGCTTTCTTT
clone_size: many; v_call: TRBV28; d_call: .; j_call: TRBJ2-7; cdr3_aa: CASSLSLDYEQYF; cdr3_nt: TGTGCCAGCAGTTTAAGTTTAGACTACGAGCAGTACTTC
clone_size: few; v_call: TRBV6-1; d_call: .; j_call: TRBJ2-4; cdr3_aa: CASSETGYKNIQYF; cdr3_nt: TGTGCCAGCAGTGAAACAGGGTACAAAAACATTCAGTACTTC
clone_size: many; v_call: TRBV6-1; d_call: .; j_call: TRBJ1-2; cdr3_aa: CASRKEGYGYTF; cdr3_nt: TGTGCCAGCCGAAAGGAAGGCTATGGCTACACCTTC
clone_size: many; v_call: TRBV6-1; d_call: .; j_call: TRBJ2-6; cdr3_aa: CASSPAASGANVLTF; cdr3_nt: TGTGCCAGCAGCCCCGCGGCCTCTGGGGCCAACGTCCTGACTTTC
clone_size: .; v_call: TRBV11-3; d_call: .; j_call: TRBJ1-2; cdr3_aa: CASSPMGRGPYGYTF; cdr3_nt: TGTGCCAGCAGCCCGATGGGACGGGGACCCTATGGCTACACCTTC
clone_size: many; v_call: TRBV11-3; d_call: .; j_call: TRBJ2-5; cdr3_aa: CASSLGFVSRTQYF; cdr3_nt: TGTGCCAGCAGCTTAGGTTTCGTAAGTCGGACCCAGTACTTC
clone_size: few; v_call: TRBV20-1; d_call: .; j_call: TRBJ2-7; cdr3_aa: CSARPPSVSSYEQYF; cdr3_nt: TGCAGTGCTAGGCCACCTAGCGTAAGCTCCTACGAGCAGTACTTC
clone_size: few; v_call: TRBV4-1; d_call: .; j_call: TRBJ1-4; cdr3_aa: CASSLMLGRNEKLFF; cdr3_nt: TGCGCCAGCAGCCTAATGCTCGGACGTAATGAAAAACTGTTTTTT
clone_size: .; v_call: TRBV30; d_call: TRBD1; j_call: TRBJ1-2; cdr3_aa: CAWSPAGTGQWWGYTF; cdr3_nt: TGTGCCTGGAGTCCTGCCGGGACAGGGCAGTGGTGGGGCTACACCTTC
clone_size: .; v_call: TRBV7-9; d_call: .; j_call: TRBJ2-2; cdr3_aa: CASGATGELFF; cdr3_nt: TGTGCCAGCGGAGCCACCGGGGAGCTGTTTTTT
clone_size: few; v_call: TRBV3-1; d_call: .; j_call: TRBJ2-7; cdr3_aa: CASSSQGIYEQYF; cdr3_nt: TGTGCCAGCAGTTCCCAGGGAATCTACGAGCAGTACTTC
clone_size: .; v_call: TRBV12-3/TRBV12-4; d_call: TRBD1; j_call: TRBJ2-1; cdr3_aa: CASLDRALDEQFF; cdr3_nt: TGTGCCAGCTTAGACAGGGCTTTGGATGAGCAGTTCTTC
clone_size: .; v_call: TRBV20-1; d_call: .; j_call: TRBJ1-5; cdr3_aa: CSARAGGRRADNQPQHF; cdr3_nt: TGCAGTGCTAGAGCTGGGGGTAGGAGGGCCGACAATCAGCCCCAGCATTTT
clone_size: few; v_call: TRBV7-2; d_call: .; j_call: TRBJ1-1; cdr3_aa: CASSLEVENTEAFF; cdr3_nt: TGTGCCAGCAGCTTAGAGGTGGAGAACACTGAAGCTTTCTTT
clone_size: .; v_call: TRBV6-1; d_call: .; j_call: TRBJ2-2; cdr3_aa: CASRDYPQQTGELFF; cdr3_nt: TGTGCCAGCAGGGACTATCCTCAGCAGACCGGGGAGCTGTTTTTT
clone_size: many; v_call: TRBV7-8; d_call: .; j_call: TRBJ1-5; cdr3_aa: CASTAGGTRQPQHF; cdr3_nt: TGTGCCAGCACGGCAGGAGGGACAAGGCAGCCCCAGCATTTT
clone_size: few; v_call: TRBV28; d_call: .; j_call: TRBJ1-3; cdr3_aa: CASSLTQSGNTIYF; cdr3_nt: TGTGCCAGCAGTTTAACTCAATCTGGAAACACCATATATTTT
clone_size: .; v_call: TRBV5-1; d_call: TRBD2; j_call: TRBJ2-7; cdr3_aa: CASSLDTSGSYLYEQYF; cdr3_nt: TGCGCCAGCAGCTTGGATACTAGCGGGAGTTACCTCTACGAGCAGTACTTC
clone_size: .; v_call: TRBV5-6; d_call: .; j_call: TRBJ2-3; cdr3_aa: CASTMGAGGTDTQYF; cdr3_nt: TGTGCCAGTACCATGGGCGCCGGGGGCACAGATACGCAGTATTTT
clone_size: many; v_call: TRBV6-5; d_call: TRBD2; j_call: TRBJ2-7; cdr3_aa: CASSLRGLAVYEQYF; cdr3_nt: TGTGCCAGCAGTTTGAGGGGACTAGCGGTCTACGAGCAGTACTTC
clone_size: .; v_call: TRBV6-2/TRBV6-3; d_call: .; j_call: TRBJ2-5; cdr3_aa: CASSYSSPPGSRETQYF; cdr3_nt: TGTGCCAGCAGTTACTCGTCCCCCCCCGGGAGTAGGGAGACCCAGTACTTC
clone_size: few; v_call: TRBV6-2/TRBV6-3; d_call: TRBD1; j_call: TRBJ2-2; cdr3_aa: CASSYRTGGDTGELFF; cdr3_nt: TGTGCCAGCAGTTACCGAACAGGGGGTGATACCGGGGAGCTGTTTTTT
clone_size: .; v_call: TRBV4-3; d_call: .; j_call: TRBJ2-2; cdr3_aa: CASSQVVSAGELFF; cdr3_nt: TGCGCCAGCAGCCAAGTCGTCAGCGCCGGGGAGCTGTTTTTT
clone_size: many; v_call: TRBV9; d_call: .; j_call: TRBJ2-5; cdr3_aa: CASSVGMEETQYF; cdr3_nt: TGTGCCAGCAGCGTAGGTATGGAGGAGACCCAGTACTTC
clone_size: many; v_call: TRBV11-2; d_call: TRBD2; j_call: TRBJ2-5; cdr3_aa: CASSLGTSGRGETQYF; cdr3_nt: TGTGCCAGCAGCCTGGGGACTAGCGGGAGAGGAGAGACCCAGTACTTC
clone_size: many; v_call: TRBV12-3/TRBV12-4; d_call: .; j_call: TRBJ1-1; cdr3_aa: CASSHTEAFF; cdr3_nt: TGTGCCAGCAGTCACACTGAAGCTTTCTTT
clone_size: many; v_call: TRBV20-1; d_call: .; j_call: TRBJ2-5; cdr3_aa: CSARDLGAGAVETQYF; cdr3_nt: TGCAGTGCTAGAGATCTGGGCGCGGGCGCCGTAGAGACCCAGTACTTC
clone_size: few; v_call: TRBV7-9; d_call: TRBD1; j_call: TRBJ2-4; cdr3_aa: CASSRGTGGGIQYF; cdr3_nt: TGTGCCAGCAGCCGAGGGACAGGGGGCGGCATTCAGTACTTC
clone_size: few; v_call: TRBV20-1; d_call: TRBD1; j_call: TRBJ1-1; cdr3_aa: CSARDPTGGVNTEAFF; cdr3_nt: TGCAGTGCTAGAGACCCGACAGGGGGGGTAAACACTGAAGCTTTCTTT
clone_size: .; v_call: TRBV6-5; d_call: TRBD1; j_call: TRBJ1-5; cdr3_aa: CASSYNRRQGGGQPQHF; cdr3_nt: TGTGCCAGCAGTTACAATCGTCGACAAGGGGGCGGACAGCCCCAGCATTTT
clone_size: .; v_call: TRBV20-1; d_call: TRBD1; j_call: TRBJ2-1; cdr3_aa: CSAPGQGFDEQFF; cdr3_nt: TGCAGTGCCCCGGGACAGGGATTCGATGAGCAGTTCTTC
clone_size: many; v_call: TRBV9; d_call: .; j_call: TRBJ2-7; cdr3_aa: CASSTEGVSEQYF; cdr3_nt: TGTGCCAGCAGCACAGAGGGGGTTTCGGAGCAGTACTTC
clone_size: many; v_call: TRBV28; d_call: .; j_call: TRBJ2-5; cdr3_aa: CASSRQVDGETQYF; cdr3_nt: TGTGCCAGCAGTCGACAGGTGGATGGAGAGACCCAGTACTTC
clone_size: .; v_call: TRBV24-1; d_call: .; j_call: TRBJ2-7; cdr3_aa: CATASWYEQYF; cdr3_nt: TGTGCCACCGCTAGCTGGTACGAGCAGTACTTC
clone_size: many; v_call: TRBV6-1; d_call: TRBD1; j_call: TRBJ1-5; cdr3_aa: CASSPPDRGQGQPQHF; cdr3_nt: TGTGCCAGCAGCCCCCCGGACAGGGGGCAAGGTCAGCCCCAGCATTTT
clone_size: .; v_call: TRBV9; d_call: .; j_call: TRBJ1-6; cdr3_aa: CASSVGQSSSPLHF; cdr3_nt: TGTGCCAGCAGCGTCGGACAGTCTAGTTCACCCCTCCACTTT
clone_size: .; v_call: TRBV5-8; d_call: TRBD1; j_call: TRBJ2-5; cdr3_aa: CASTDRGRLVETQYF; cdr3_nt: TGTGCCAGCACCGACAGGGGGCGCTTGGTGGAGACCCAGTACTTC
clone_size: few; v_call: TRBV30; d_call: TRBD1; j_call: TRBJ1-5; cdr3_aa: CAWSVPSTGGNQPQHF; cdr3_nt: TGTGCCTGGAGTGTCCCTTCGACAGGGGGCAATCAGCCCCAGCATTTT
clone_size: .; v_call: TRBV5-1; d_call: .; j_call: TRBJ1-1; cdr3_aa: CASTFGPENTEAFF; cdr3_nt: TGCGCCAGCACCTTTGGGCCGGAGAACACTGAAGCTTTCTTT
clone_size: .; v_call: TRBV9; d_call: .; j_call: TRBJ1-3; cdr3_aa: CASSETPGLHSGNTIYF; cdr3_nt: TGTGCCAGCAGCGAAACCCCCGGGCTTCACTCTGGAAACACCATATATTTT
clone_size: many; v_call: TRBV28; d_call: TRBD2; j_call: TRBJ2-5; cdr3_aa: CASSSGTSGSKLQETQYF; cdr3_nt: TGTGCCAGCAGTTCCGGGACTAGCGGGAGCAAACTTCAAGAGACCCAGTACTTC
clone_size: .; v_call: TRBV11-2; d_call: TRBD2; j_call: TRBJ2-1; cdr3_aa: CASSPRTSGAHYNEQFF; cdr3_nt: TGTGCCAGCAGCCCACGGACTAGCGGGGCACACTACAATGAGCAGTTCTTC
clone_size: many; v_call: TRBV10-3; d_call: .; j_call: TRBJ1-1; cdr3_aa: CAISEREMDTEAFF; cdr3_nt: TGTGCCATCAGTGAAAGGGAAATGGACACTGAAGCTTTCTTT
clone_size: many; v_call: TRBV29-1; d_call: .; j_call: TRBJ1-1; cdr3_aa: CSVERQLNTEAFF; cdr3_nt: TGCAGCGTTGAAAGGCAGCTGAACACTGAAGCTTTCTTT
clone_size: .; v_call: TRBV4-1; d_call: TRBD1; j_call: TRBJ1-3; cdr3_aa: CASSQWTGEGSGNTIYF; cdr3_nt: TGCGCCAGCAGCCAATGGACAGGGGAAGGATCTGGAAACACCATATATTTT
clone_size: many; v_call: TRBV5-4; d_call: .; j_call: TRBJ1-4; cdr3_aa: CASSSGTSPTNEKLFF; cdr3_nt: TGTGCCAGCAGCTCCGGGACATCTCCAACTAATGAAAAACTGTTTTTT
clone_size: once; v_call: TRBV5-1; d_call: .; j_call: TRBJ2-7; cdr3_aa: CASSLGAGSSSYEQYF; cdr3_nt: TGCGCCAGCAGCTTGGGTGCAGGGTCGAGCTCCTACGAGCAGTACTTC
clone_size: many; v_call: TRBV6-5; d_call: TRBD1; j_call: TRBJ1-5; cdr3_aa: CASSYSPVNRGGNQPQHF; cdr3_nt: TGTGCCAGCAGTTACTCGCCCGTGAACAGGGGAGGCAATCAGCCCCAGCATTTT